This T cell receptor (beta chain) was obtained from a study of T cells in Graves' hyperthyroidism and ophthalmopathy. The germline V gene encodes CDR1 ENHRY and CDR2 SYGVKD. The CDR3 sequence runs 15 residues, both termini included. Findings and caveats of the study: Blood also held most thyroid clonotypes expanded beyond 0.001.

Amplified regions were TCR beta CDR3 sequences from RNA transcripts. An initial round of RT-PCR targeting the TCR CDR3 relied on the HTBI primer set. TCRdb used MiXCR to reprocess the multiplex PCR reads, holding one entry per CDR3 protein. The sample shows hundreds of thousands of distinct CDR3 sequences, 45% of them seen only once. Reasons for excluding patients were uncontrolled infection, other autoimmune disease, pregnancy or lactation. In the case of this clonotype: Its antigen is not identified. No conserved phenylalanine or tryptophan is present at the end of the CDR3, so a read error is the likely explanation. Because the CDR3's place on the DNA is in doubt, the DNA is left out and the CDR3 is given as listed by TCRdb.

The clonotype originates from an adult man with Graves' disease, either hyperthyroidism or ophthalmopathy (not recorded which). Sequenced input: peripheral blood or thyroid tissue (not recorded which). The rearrangement joins TRBV10-3 to TRBJ2-5; TRBD1 reflects the table's D call only, with no check against the DNA. The CDR3 region is CAISESGGRGYTFGS.